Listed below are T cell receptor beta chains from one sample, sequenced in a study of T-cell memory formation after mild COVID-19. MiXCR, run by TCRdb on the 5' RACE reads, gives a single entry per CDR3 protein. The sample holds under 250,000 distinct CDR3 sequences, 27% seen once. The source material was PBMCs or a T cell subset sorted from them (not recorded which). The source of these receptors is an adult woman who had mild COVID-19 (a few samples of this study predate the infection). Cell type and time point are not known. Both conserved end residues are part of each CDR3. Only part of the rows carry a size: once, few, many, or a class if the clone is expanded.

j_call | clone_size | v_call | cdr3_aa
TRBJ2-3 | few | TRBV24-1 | CATGPAGGEDTQYF
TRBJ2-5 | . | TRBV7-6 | CASRAALETQYF
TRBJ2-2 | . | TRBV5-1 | CASSFGQAGTGELFF
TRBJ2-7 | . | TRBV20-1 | CSAGTGTSGDYEQYF
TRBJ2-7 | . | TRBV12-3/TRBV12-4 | CASSLGVGQGNYEQYF
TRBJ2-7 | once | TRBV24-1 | CATSDPRTGGSYEQYF
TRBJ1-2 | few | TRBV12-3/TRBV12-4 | CASSGYYGYTF
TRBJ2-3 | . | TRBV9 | CASSVAGTSTDTQYF
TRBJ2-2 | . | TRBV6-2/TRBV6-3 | CASRTDGMNTGELFF
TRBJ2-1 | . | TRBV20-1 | CSAPAAGTYPYNEQFF
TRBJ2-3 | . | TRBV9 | CASSVGLGGSGGLYF
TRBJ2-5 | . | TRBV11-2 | CASRGRTGGQETQYF
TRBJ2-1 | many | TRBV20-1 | CSARDYRTGLAYNEQFF
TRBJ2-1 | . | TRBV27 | CASSINGLAVREQFF
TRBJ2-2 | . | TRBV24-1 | CATSRGQGRSTGELFF
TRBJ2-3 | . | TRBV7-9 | CASITGVHTDTQYF
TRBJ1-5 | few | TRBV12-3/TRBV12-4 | CASRMGTGSQPQHF
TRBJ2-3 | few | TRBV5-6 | CASSLALGRTDTQYF
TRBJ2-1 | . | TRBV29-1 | CSVGVGVSNEQFF
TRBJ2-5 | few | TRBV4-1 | CASSQDLRGGQETQYF
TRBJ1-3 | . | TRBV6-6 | CASSYSLSARSGNTIYF
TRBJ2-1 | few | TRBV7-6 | CASSFGGGEDEQFF
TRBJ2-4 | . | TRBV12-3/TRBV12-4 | CASGETKNIQYF
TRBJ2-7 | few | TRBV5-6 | CASSSGTSGSFSYEQYF
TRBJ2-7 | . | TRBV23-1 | CASSQSRGPYEQYF
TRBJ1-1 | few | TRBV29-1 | CSVEEGGNTEAFF
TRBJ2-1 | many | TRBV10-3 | CAISGDYDEQFF
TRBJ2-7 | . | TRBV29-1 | CSAVGDSFNTYEQYF
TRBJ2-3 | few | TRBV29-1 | CSVTPSGSGTDTQYF
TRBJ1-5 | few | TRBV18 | CASSTGRDGEPQHF
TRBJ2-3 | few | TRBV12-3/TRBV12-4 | CASSLTGTVITDTQYF
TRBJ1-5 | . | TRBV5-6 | CASSLGRISNQPQHF
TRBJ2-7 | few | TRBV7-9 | CASSFPGQGAYEQYF